A selection of T cell receptor beta chains follows, all from one sample in a study of cytomegalovirus exposure and HLA in healthy donors. Using immunoSEQ multiplex PCR, the repertoire was profiled, and TCRdb retains in-frame clones only, with some absent. The sample includes 70,000 to 90,000 clones, around 70% of them seen just once. Sequencing input: PBMCs. The source of these receptors is a man aged 35 to 55 in good health and CMV-seropositive. Both conserved end residues are part of each CDR3. The order of the fields is CDR3 DNA, CDR3 protein, D gene, V gene, J gene, clone size. D genes are given only for firm matches. The listing skips clone size in some rows; elsewhere it reads once, few, many or a size class.

TGTGCCAGCAGCCCCTCCCAGTCCAATCAGCCCCAGCATTTT	CASSPSQSNQPQHF	NA	TRBV6-6	TRBJ1-5	NA
TGCGCCAGCAGCTCCACTAGCGGGGGCCCCTACGAGCAGTACTTC	CASSSTSGGPYEQYF	TRBD2	TRBV5-1	TRBJ2-7	NA
TGTGCCAGCAGTTACTTGACCGAGGCGGGCTATGGCTACACCTTC	CASSYLTEAGYGYTF	NA	TRBV6-6	TRBJ1-2	once
TGCGCCAGCAGTGAGTCTAGAGGATCAAACACCGGGGAGCTGTTTTTT	CASSESRGSNTGELFF	NA	TRBV10-1	TRBJ2-2	NA
TGCAGCGTTCACGAAGACAGGGTCATAAGCTACGAGCAGTACTTC	CSVHEDRVISYEQYF	TRBD1	TRBV29-1	TRBJ2-7	NA
TGTGCCAGCAGTCGACTAGCGGGGGGGCCCAATGAGCAGTTCTTC	CASSRLAGGPNEQFF	TRBD2	TRBV6-1	TRBJ2-1	NA
TGTGCCATCAGTGAGTTGGGACAGACTCTCTTGGGGGCCAACGTCCTGACTTTC	CAISELGQTLLGANVLTF	TRBD1	TRBV10-3	TRBJ2-6	NA
TGTGCCAGCAGCGCTAAAACAGGGCCTGAAGCTTTCTTT	CASSAKTGPEAFF	NA	TRBV5-4	TRBJ1-1	NA
TGTGCCAGTAGTATAGGCCCCCCCAGCGGGGGGCTATCCTACGAGCAGTACTTC	CASSIGPPSGGLSYEQYF	TRBD2	TRBV19	TRBJ2-7	NA
TGTGCCAGTAGCCCTCTCTACAGGGACAATGAGCAGTTCTTC	CASSPLYRDNEQFF	NA	TRBV19	TRBJ2-1	NA
TGCGCCAGCAGCTTAAGGACTAGCGGGACCTACGAGCAGTACTTC	CASSLRTSGTYEQYF	TRBD2	TRBV5-1	TRBJ2-7	NA
TGTGCCAGCAGTTCGTACAGGGGAAAAAGCTACGAGCAGTACTTC	CASSSYRGKSYEQYF	TRBD1	TRBV28	TRBJ2-7	NA
TGTGCCAGCAGCTTTCCAGGGTTTACTGGAAACACCATATATTTT	CASSFPGFTGNTIYF	NA	TRBV5-8	TRBJ1-3	once
TGTGCCAGCAGCTATTCGGACAGCTGGAACACTGAAGCTTTCTTT	CASSYSDSWNTEAFF	NA	TRBV7-9	TRBJ1-1	NA
TGTGCCACGGGGACGGGGGGTGCAGATACGCAGTATTTT	CATGTGGADTQYF	TRBD2	TRBV7-2	TRBJ2-3	once
TGTGCCAGCAGTACAGACCGGGACAGGGGGCAAGATACGCAGTATTTT	CASSTDRDRGQDTQYF	TRBD1	TRBV2	TRBJ2-3	few
TGCGCCAGCAGCTTCTCTGACAGGGGGACTGAAGCTTTCTTT	CASSFSDRGTEAFF	TRBD1	TRBV5-1	TRBJ1-1	NA
TGCAGCGGGGACACCACCAATGGCTACACCTTC	CSGDTTNGYTF	NA	TRBV29-1	TRBJ1-2	few
TGTGCCAGCAGCGTGACCAGGGGAAGCTACGAGCAGTACTTC	CASSVTRGSYEQYF	NA	TRBV5-4	TRBJ2-7	once
TGTGCCACCCGAAATACGGGACAGGGAAATCAGCCCCAGCATTTT	CATRNTGQGNQPQHF	TRBD1	TRBV10-3	TRBJ1-5	NA
TGTGCCAGCAGCACGGGACAGAGGGGCACTGAAGCTTTCTTT	CASSTGQRGTEAFF	TRBD1	TRBV6-1	TRBJ1-1	NA
TGTGCCAGCAGCTTACTAGCGGGGGCCCAAGGGGAGCAGTTCTTC	CASSLLAGAQGEQFF	TRBD2	TRBV11-3	TRBJ2-1	NA
TGTGCCAGCAGCGTACCTCAGACAGGGAAGAACACCGGGGAGCTGTTTTTT	CASSVPQTGKNTGELFF	TRBD1	TRBV9	TRBJ2-2	NA
TGTGCCAGTTCCGACAGCTCTAACTATGGCTACACCTTC	CASSDSSNYGYTF	NA	TRBV9	TRBJ1-2	few
TGTGCCACTTCGACAGGTGAGACTCAGCCCCAGCATTTT	CATSTGETQPQHF	NA	TRBV6-1	TRBJ1-5	NA
TGCGCCAGCAGCCACTGGCTCTCCGGGGAGCTGTTTTTT	CASSHWLSGELFF	NA	TRBV4-1	TRBJ2-2	NA
TGTGCCAGTAGAGAAACCGGGACAGGGATCAATCAGCCCCAGCATTTT	CASRETGTGINQPQHF	TRBD1	TRBV19	TRBJ1-5	once
TGTGCCAGCAGTTTTCACAGCTCCTACGAGCAGTACTTC	CASSFHSSYEQYF	NA	TRBV27	TRBJ2-7	few
TGTGCCAGCAGCCGACTAGCGGGGGTTCAGGAGACCCAGTACTTC	CASSRLAGVQETQYF	TRBD2	TRBV9	TRBJ2-5	once
TGTGCCATCAGGGACAGGGAGCAGTTCTTC	CAIRDREQFF	TRBD1	TRBV10-3	TRBJ2-1	NA
TGTGCCAGCACCGGACAGCTACTCCTTTACGAGCAGTACTTC	CASTGQLLLYEQYF	NA	TRBV6-1	TRBJ2-7	NA
TGTGCCAGCAGCTTGGAGAGCGGAAATTCACCCCTCCACTTT	CASSLESGNSPLHF	NA	TRBV5-5	TRBJ1-6	NA
TGTGCCAGCAGCCAAGATCGTTCCGGGACAGGGTACTATGGCTACACCTTC	CASSQDRSGTGYYGYTF	TRBD1	TRBV4-2	TRBJ1-2	NA
TGTGCCAGCAGTTTGGGGGGGCTGGCCGAGCAGTACTTC	CASSLGGLAEQYF	NA	TRBV27	TRBJ2-7	few
TGTGCCAGCAGCTTATCGGCGGGCTCCAATGAAAAACTGTTTTTT	CASSLSAGSNEKLFF	NA	TRBV7-9	TRBJ1-4	NA
TGTGCCAGCAGTCAGGTATACAATGAGCAGTTCTTC	CASSQVYNEQFF	NA	TRBV28	TRBJ2-1	NA
TGCGCCAGCAGCCAAGTTAAGGCCGGGGGAAACACCATATATTTT	CASSQVKAGGNTIYF	NA	TRBV4-3	TRBJ1-3	NA
TGCGCCAGCAGCTTGGAAGGGGGCACTGAAGCTTTCTTT	CASSLEGGTEAFF	NA	TRBV5-1	TRBJ1-1	NA